The sequence of this T cell receptor beta chain was determined in a study of control samples from healthy donors and cancer patients. Measured with immunoSEQ multiplex PCR; TCRdb has only the in-frame clones, and not every one. In the table there are roughly 120,000 clones, over 85% of which are singletons. This clone has a single count. Looked up from germline, CDR1 is SGHKS and CDR2 is YYEKEE (reference sequence). V was clipped by 4 bases and J by 8 bases, with 21 bases between them. The CDR3 spans 15 residues. This chain links TRBV5-5 with TRBJ1-2; a possible D gene is TRBD1 (5 bases). The sequence derives from a man in his thirties or forties in good health. Input material: blood. The CDR3 DNA sequence: TGTGCCAGCAGCCTGCTTGGGGCACCCGAGACGGGCTACACCTTC. Protein product: CASSLLGAPETGYTF.